These T cell receptor beta chains were read from a single sample in a study of cytomegalovirus exposure and HLA in healthy donors. Measured with immunoSEQ multiplex PCR; TCRdb has only the in-frame clones, and not every one. The sample holds nearly 110,000 clones; roughly 82% are singletons and the top ten take 2.7%. Specimen: PBMCs. These receptors were obtained from a man aged 30 to 39 in good health and CMV-seropositive. Each CDR3 is given with its conserved first and last residue. The D gene is left open where the match is weak. Not every row has a clone size; where given, it reads once, few, many or a size class.

d_gene	v_gene	j_gene	abundance	CDR3nt	CDR3aa
.	TRBV5-1	TRBJ2-5	.	TGCGCCAGCAGCATGGCTAGTCAAGAGACCCAGTACTTC	CASSMASQETQYF
TRBD1	TRBV7-2	TRBJ1-6	once	TGTGCCAGCAGCGCCCGGACAGGGATTGATTCACCCCTCCACTTT	CASSARTGIDSPLHF
TRBD1	TRBV27	TRBJ1-1	.	TGTGCCAGCAGTCTACTCCGACAGGGTTGGAACACTGAAGCTTTCTTT	CASSLLRQGWNTEAFF
.	TRBV9	TRBJ1-1	few	TGTGCCAGCAGCCCCTATAACACTGAAGCTTTCTTT	CASSPYNTEAFF
.	TRBV2	TRBJ2-7	.	TGTGCCGGCGACGGAGGAACCTACGAGCAGTACTTC	CAGDGGTYEQYF
.	TRBV9	TRBJ1-2	few	TGTGCCAGCAGCGTATCAGGGAACTATGGCTACACCTTC	CASSVSGNYGYTF
.	TRBV5-1	TRBJ1-1	.	TGCGCCAGCAGCCCCCGGGACACCGGGGAAGCTTTCTTT	CASSPRDTGEAFF
.	TRBV5-8	TRBJ2-1	.	TGTGCCAGCAGCTTCCGAGCGCCTCTCGATGAGCAGTTCTTC	CASSFRAPLDEQFF
.	TRBV5-1	TRBJ2-3	.	TGCGCCAGCAGCTCGTCCGGACAGAGCACAGATACGCAGTATTTT	CASSSSGQSTDTQYF
TRBD2	TRBV4-1	TRBJ2-5	.	TGCGCCAGCAGCATCCGACTAGCGGGGGGGCTTGAGACCCAGTACTTC	CASSIRLAGGLETQYF
TRBD2	TRBV6-5	TRBJ2-1	.	TGTGCCAGCAGCCCTGGGGGGGAGGGTGAGCAGTTCTTC	CASSPGGEGEQFF
TRBD2	TRBV11-2	TRBJ2-5	.	TGTGCCAGCAGCTTATTGGGTCCGGGGGGCCAAGAGACCCAGTACTTC	CASSLLGPGGQETQYF
.	TRBV7-2	TRBJ2-7	once	TGTGCCAGCAGCTTAGCAGCGGGTAACTACGAGCAGTACTTC	CASSLAAGNYEQYF
.	TRBV5-6	TRBJ2-2	.	TGTGCCAGCAGCTTGGAGAGTACGGGGGAGCTGTTTTTT	CASSLESTGELFF
.	TRBV5-4	TRBJ1-2	once	TGTGCCAGCAGACCGACGGGGGGGTCTGACTATGGCTACACCTTC	CASRPTGGSDYGYTF
.	TRBV7-6	TRBJ1-2	.	TGTGCCAGCAGCCCCTACAGGGTTGGTGGCTACACCTTC	CASSPYRVGGYTF
.	TRBV7-8	TRBJ2-7	.	TGTGCCAGCAGCTCGCGTCCCTTTACTAGCACTCGAGGGAACGAGCAGTACTTC	CASSSRPFTSTRGNEQYF
.	TRBV9	TRBJ1-1	few	TGTGCCAGCAGCGTGGGACGGACAGCCGTCCTAAACACTGAAGCTTTCTTT	CASSVGRTAVLNTEAFF
TRBD1	TRBV7-9	TRBJ1-2	.	TGTGCCAGCAGCGGGACCGGGGGCAGGGGGTATGGCTACACCTTC	CASSGTGGRGYGYTF
.	TRBV19	TRBJ1-3	.	TGTGCCAGTAGTATCGGGGGAACCTTTACTGGAAACACCATATATTTT	CASSIGGTFTGNTIYF
TRBD1	TRBV5-1	TRBJ2-3	.	TGCGCCAGCAGCTCGACAGGGGCGGTAGATACGCAGTATTTT	CASSSTGAVDTQYF
.	TRBV5-4	TRBJ2-7	.	TGTGCCAGCAGCTTGGCCGCAGACAGCTCCTACGAGCAGTACTTC	CASSLAADSSYEQYF
TRBD1	TRBV7-9	TRBJ1-2	.	TGTGCCAGCAGCCCCGGACAGGGGCGGAACTATGGCTACACCTTC	CASSPGQGRNYGYTF
TRBD1	TRBV10-3	TRBJ1-5	.	TGTGCCATCAGCTCCGGGACAGGGGATCAGCCCCAGCATTTT	CAISSGTGDQPQHF
TRBD1	TRBV6-1	TRBJ2-6	.	TGTGCCAGCTCTCTAGGGGGCGCCGGGGCCAACGTCCTGACTTTC	CASSLGGAGANVLTF
.	TRBV18	TRBJ1-1	.	TGTGCCAGCTCAAATACAGCGAACACTGAAGCTTTCTTT	CASSNTANTEAFF
.	TRBV18	TRBJ2-2	.	TGTGCCAGCTCACCACGCGGGTTTGGGGTCACCGGGGAGCTGTTTTTT	CASSPRGFGVTGELFF
TRBD1	TRBV9	TRBJ1-1	.	TGTGCCAGCAGCCCTTGGACAGGGAGGAACACTGAAGCTTTCTTT	CASSPWTGRNTEAFF
TRBD1	TRBV29-1	TRBJ2-7	.	TGCAGCGTGGCCGGGACAGGGCCATCCTACGAGCAGTACTTC	CSVAGTGPSYEQYF
.	TRBV7-9	TRBJ2-7	.	TGTGCCAGCAGCTTAGTTATAGCCGGAACGGCGTACGAGCAGTACTTC	CASSLVIAGTAYEQYF
TRBD2	TRBV18	TRBJ2-3	.	TGTGCCAGCTCACCCTCGGGGGGGCCTGCTGCGAATAAAGATACGCAGTATTTT	CASSPSGGPAANKDTQYF
.	TRBV5-1	TRBJ2-2	.	TGCGCCAGCGCGAGTGGGACTTCGAACACCGGGGAGCTGTTTTTT	CASASGTSNTGELFF
.	TRBV5-1	TRBJ2-7	.	TGCGCCAGCAGCGCTGAAACCTACGAGCAGTACTTC	CASSAETYEQYF
TRBD1	TRBV2	TRBJ1-5	.	TGTGCCAGCAGGGGGACAGGGTTTAGTCAGCCCCAGCATTTT	CASRGTGFSQPQHF
TRBD1	TRBV19	TRBJ2-2	.	TGTGCCAGTAGTATTCAGGGGGCTACCGGGGAGCTGTTTTTT	CASSIQGATGELFF
TRBD2	TRBV5-4	TRBJ2-7	.	TGTGCCAGCAACCGGGGGGGAGAGGGGTCCTCCTCCTACGAGCAGTACTTC	CASNRGGEGSSSYEQYF
TRBD2	TRBV19	TRBJ2-5	.	TGTGCCAGCCAAGGGACTAGCGGGGCCCAAGAGACCCAGTACTTC	CASQGTSGAQETQYF
TRBD1	TRBV6-1	TRBJ2-7	.	TGTGCCAGCAATGGACAGGGCTACGAGCAGTACTTC	CASNGQGYEQYF
.	TRBV2	TRBJ1-6	.	TGTGCCAGCAGCCTGGACAGAGCAGGCTCAAATTCACCCCTCCACTTT	CASSLDRAGSNSPLHF
TRBD1	TRBV27	TRBJ1-6	.	TGTGCCAGCAGTCCCTGGAGTGACAGGGGGCATTCACCCCTCCACTTT	CASSPWSDRGHSPLHF
TRBD1	TRBV30	TRBJ2-7	.	TGTGCCTGGGGGACAGGGGGTGCGTACGAGCAGTACTTC	CAWGTGGAYEQYF
TRBD2	TRBV19	TRBJ2-7	.	TGTGCCAGTAGTATTGGGCTAGCGGGGGGCTACGAGCAGTACTTC	CASSIGLAGGYEQYF
.	TRBV6-5	TRBJ1-2	.	TGTGCCAGCAGTTACTCTCCAGCGGGGGCTAACTATGGCTACACCTTC	CASSYSPAGANYGYTF
.	TRBV5-4	TRBJ1-2	few	TGTGCCAGCAGCTTGGTGGGGACAATCTTAACTAGAGGCTACACCTTC	CASSLVGTILTRGYTF
.	TRBV7-9	TRBJ2-7	.	TGTTCCAGCAGCTTACGATCGGAGGGCGAGCAGTACTTC	CSSSLRSEGEQYF
.	TRBV5-5	TRBJ2-7	.	TGTGCCAGCAGCCATTCCTACGAGCAGTACTTC	CASSHSYEQYF
TRBD1	TRBV5-1	TRBJ1-4	once	TGCGCCAGCAGCCCTACGGGACAGTTTAATGAAAAACTGTTTTTT	CASSPTGQFNEKLFF
.	TRBV20-1	TRBJ1-2	.	TGCAGTGCCGAGCCTCCGCGAGGCACCTTC	CSAEPPRGTF
TRBD2	TRBV6-1	TRBJ2-2	.	TGTGCCAGCAGTGAATACGGGGGGGCCGCCACCGGGGAGCTGTTTTTT	CASSEYGGAATGELFF
.	TRBV7-3	TRBJ1-1	once	TGTGCCAGCAGCAAACAGGGCTACACTGAAGCTTTCTTT	CASSKQGYTEAFF
.	TRBV14	TRBJ2-7	.	TGTGCCAGCAGCCAAGTTGGCGGTTATAGCTCCTACGAGCAGTACTTC	CASSQVGGYSSYEQYF
TRBD1	TRBV2	TRBJ2-7	.	TGTGCCAGCCGCGACAGGGGGCTACCCTACGAGCAGTACTTC	CASRDRGLPYEQYF
TRBD2	TRBV5-4	TRBJ2-3	.	TGTGCCAGCAGCCTAGCCGGGGGGGGTCGGGGCACGCAGTATTTT	CASSLAGGGRGTQYF